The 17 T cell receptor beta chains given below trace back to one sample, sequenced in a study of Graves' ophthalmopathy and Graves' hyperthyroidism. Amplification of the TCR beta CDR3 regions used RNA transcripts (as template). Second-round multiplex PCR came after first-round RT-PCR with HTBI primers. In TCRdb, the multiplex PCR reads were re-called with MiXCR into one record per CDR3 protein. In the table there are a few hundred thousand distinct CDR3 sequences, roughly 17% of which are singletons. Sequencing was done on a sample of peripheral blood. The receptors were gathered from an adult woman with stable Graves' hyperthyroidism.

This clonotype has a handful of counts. The CDR3 loop reads CASSVSGMNTGELFF. The DNA of the CDR3 is TGTGCCAGCAGCGTTAGCGGGATGAACACCGGGGAGCTGTTTTTT. The chain uses TRBV9 and TRBJ2-2, with 8 bases fitting TRBD2. The CDR3 loop spans 15 amino acids. V gave up 2 bases and J gave up 1 base; unmatched junction bases: 1. Germline V lookup: CDR1 SGDLS, CDR2 YYNGEE.

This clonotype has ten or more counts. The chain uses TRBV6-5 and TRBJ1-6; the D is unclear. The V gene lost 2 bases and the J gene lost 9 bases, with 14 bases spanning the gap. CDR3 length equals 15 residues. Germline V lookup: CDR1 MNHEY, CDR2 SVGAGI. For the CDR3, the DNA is TGTGCCAGCAGTTACGGGTACTCCCTGGGTTCACCCCTCCACTTT. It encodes CASSYGYSLGSPLHF.

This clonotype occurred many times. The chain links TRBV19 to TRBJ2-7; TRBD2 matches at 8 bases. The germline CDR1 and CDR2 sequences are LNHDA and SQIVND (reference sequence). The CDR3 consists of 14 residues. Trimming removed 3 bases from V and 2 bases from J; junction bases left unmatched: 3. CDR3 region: CASSILGGAYEQYF. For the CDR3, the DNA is TGTGCCAGTAGTATCCTCGGGGGGGCCTACGAGCAGTACTTC.

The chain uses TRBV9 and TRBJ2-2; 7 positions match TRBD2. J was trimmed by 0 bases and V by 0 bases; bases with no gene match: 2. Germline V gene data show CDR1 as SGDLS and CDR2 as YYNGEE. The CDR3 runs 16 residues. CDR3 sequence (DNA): TGTGCCAGCAGCGTAGGCCTAGCGGCGAACACCGGGGAGCTGTTTTTT. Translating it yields CASSVGLAANTGELFF.

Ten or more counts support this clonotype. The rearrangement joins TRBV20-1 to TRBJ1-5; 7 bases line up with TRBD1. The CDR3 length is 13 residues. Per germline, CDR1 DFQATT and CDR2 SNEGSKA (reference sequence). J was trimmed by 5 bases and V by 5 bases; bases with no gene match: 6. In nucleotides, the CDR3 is TGCAGTGCTGACACAGGGGAGGATCAGCCCCAGCATTTT. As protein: CSADTGEDQPQHF.

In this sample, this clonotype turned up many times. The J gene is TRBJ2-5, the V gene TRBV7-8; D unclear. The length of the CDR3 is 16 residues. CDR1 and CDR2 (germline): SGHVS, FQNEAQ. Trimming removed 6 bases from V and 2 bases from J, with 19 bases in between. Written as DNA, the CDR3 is TGTGCCAGCAGTCGAGAGAGGTTTGGCGTGCAAGAGACCCAGTACTTC. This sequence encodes CASSRERFGVQETQYF. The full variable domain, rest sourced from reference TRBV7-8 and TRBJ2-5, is GAGVSQSPRYKVAKRGQDVALRCDPISGHVSLFWYQQALGQGPEFLTYFQNEAQLDKSGLPSDRFFAERPEGSVSTLKIQRTQQEDSAVYLCASSRERFGVQETQYFGPGTRLLVL.

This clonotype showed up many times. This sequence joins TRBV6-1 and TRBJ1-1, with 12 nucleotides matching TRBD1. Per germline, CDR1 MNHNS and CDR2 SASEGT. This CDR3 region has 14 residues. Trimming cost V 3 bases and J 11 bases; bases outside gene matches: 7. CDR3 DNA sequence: TGTGCCAGCAGTGACACCGGGACAGGGGGCTATGCTTTCTTT. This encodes CASSDTGTGGYAFF.

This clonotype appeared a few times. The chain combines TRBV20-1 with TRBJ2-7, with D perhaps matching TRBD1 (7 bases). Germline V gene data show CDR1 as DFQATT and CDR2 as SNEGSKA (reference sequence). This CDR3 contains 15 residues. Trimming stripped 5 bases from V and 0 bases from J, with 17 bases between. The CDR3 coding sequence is TGCAGTGCTCCCCAGGGGGGTCTGAGCTCCTACGAGCAGTACTTC. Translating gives CSAPQGGLSSYEQYF.

CDR3 coding DNA: TGCAGCGTTGGACAGGGCGCTCAGCCCCAGCATTTT. Amino acids: CSVGQGAQPQHF. The chain is built from TRBV29-1 and TRBJ1-5; TRBD1 aligns across 7 bases. The CDR3 has 12 amino acids. CDR1 and CDR2 (germline): SQVTM, ANQGSEA. V shed 4 bases, J shed 6 bases, and the junction held 3 bases outside the gene matches.

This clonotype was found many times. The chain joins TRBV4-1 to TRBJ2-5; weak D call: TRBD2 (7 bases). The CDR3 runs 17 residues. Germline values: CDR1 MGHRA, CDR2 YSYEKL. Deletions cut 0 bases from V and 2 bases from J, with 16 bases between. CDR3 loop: CASSQDVVGGVQETQYF. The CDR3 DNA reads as TGCGCCAGCAGCCAAGATGTGGTAGGGGGGGTACAAGAGACCCAGTACTTC.

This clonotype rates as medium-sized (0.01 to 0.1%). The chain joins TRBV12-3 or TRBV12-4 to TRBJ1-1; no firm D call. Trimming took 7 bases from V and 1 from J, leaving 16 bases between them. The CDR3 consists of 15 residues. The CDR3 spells CASTTTGRKNTEAFF. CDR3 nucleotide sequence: TGTGCCAGCACCACCACTGGGAGGAAGAACACTGAAGCTTTCTTT.

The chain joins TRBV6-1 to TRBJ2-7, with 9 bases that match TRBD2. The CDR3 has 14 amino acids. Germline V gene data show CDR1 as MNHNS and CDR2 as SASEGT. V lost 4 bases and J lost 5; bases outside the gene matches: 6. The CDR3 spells CASSARSSGNEQYF. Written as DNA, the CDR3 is TGTGCCAGCAGTGCCAGATCTAGCGGGAACGAGCAGTACTTC.

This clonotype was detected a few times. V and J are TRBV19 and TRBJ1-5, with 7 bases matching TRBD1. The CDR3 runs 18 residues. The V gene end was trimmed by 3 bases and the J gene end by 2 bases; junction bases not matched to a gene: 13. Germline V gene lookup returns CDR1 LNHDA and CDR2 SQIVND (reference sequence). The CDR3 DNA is TGTGCCAGTAGTATGAACAGGGGTTCGGGTTTTGGCAATCAGCCCCAGCATTTT. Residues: CASSMNRGSGFGNQPQHF.

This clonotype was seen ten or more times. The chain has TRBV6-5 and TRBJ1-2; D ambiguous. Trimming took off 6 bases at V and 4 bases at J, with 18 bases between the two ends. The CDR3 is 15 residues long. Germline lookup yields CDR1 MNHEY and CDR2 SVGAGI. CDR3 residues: CASSRTRQATYGYTF. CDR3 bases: TGTGCCAGCAGCAGAACCAGGCAGGCCACCTATGGCTACACCTTC.

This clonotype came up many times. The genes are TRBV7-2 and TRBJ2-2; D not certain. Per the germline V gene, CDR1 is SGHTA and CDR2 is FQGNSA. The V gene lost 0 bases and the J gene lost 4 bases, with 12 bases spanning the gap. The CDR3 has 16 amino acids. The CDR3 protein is CASSLARGSLTGELFF. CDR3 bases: TGTGCCAGCAGCTTAGCGCGTGGATCCCTCACCGGGGAGCTGTTTTTT.

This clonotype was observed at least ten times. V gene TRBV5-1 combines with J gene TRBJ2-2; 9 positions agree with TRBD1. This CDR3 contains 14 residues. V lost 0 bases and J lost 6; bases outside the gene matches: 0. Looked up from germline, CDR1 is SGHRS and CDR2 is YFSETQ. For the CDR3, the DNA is TGCGCCAGCAGCTTGGGGACAGGGGCCGGGGAGCTGTTTTTT. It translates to CASSLGTGAGELFF.

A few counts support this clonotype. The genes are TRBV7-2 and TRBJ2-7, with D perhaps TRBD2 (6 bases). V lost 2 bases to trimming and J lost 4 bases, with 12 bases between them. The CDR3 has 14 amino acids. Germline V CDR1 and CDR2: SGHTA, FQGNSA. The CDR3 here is CASSLHAGRYEQYF. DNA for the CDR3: TGTGCCAGCAGCTTACACGCGGGGCGATACGAGCAGTACTTC.